A selection of T cell receptor beta chains follows, all from one sample in a study of response to subunit inactivated influenza vaccine. TCRdb recomputed calls from the RT-PCR reads with MiXCR, one row per CDR3 protein. Among some 150,000 distinct CDR3 sequences listed, 12% were seen once. These data also featured in a second study, about T cells expressing NK-cell markers.

The material was CD8+ T cells sorted from PBMCs, obtained 11 to 12 days after vaccination. Every receptor here comes from a man aged 50 to 60 who received an inactivated influenza vaccine. The CDR3 runs from the conserved cysteine through the conserved F or W. The order of the fields is D gene, clone size, J gene, V gene, CDR3 protein, CDR3 DNA. The D gene is left open where the match is weak. The size of a clone is reported for some rows only, either as once, few or many, or as a class for expanded clones.

NA | NA | TRBJ1-4 | TRBV4-2 | CASSQEGGGINEKLFF | TGTGCCAGCAGCCAAGAGGGGGGAGGAATTAATGAAAAACTGTTTTTT
NA | NA | TRBJ1-6 | TRBV20-1 | CSARDKSSYNSPLHF | TGCAGTGCTAGAGATAAGAGCTCCTATAATTCACCCCTCCACTTT
TRBD2 | many | TRBJ2-7 | TRBV7-2 | CASSSPSPGTSYEQYF | TGTGCCAGCAGCTCCCCCTCCCCCGGGACTAGCTACGAGCAGTACTTC
NA | NA | TRBJ2-3 | TRBV19 | CATLSADTQYF | TGTGCCACTCTTAGCGCAGATACGCAGTATTTT
TRBD2 | NA | TRBJ2-3 | TRBV28 | CASSRILSAGVYPDTQYF | TGTGCCAGCAGTCGAATCCTCTCAGCGGGAGTATACCCAGATACGCAGTATTTT
TRBD1 | many | TRBJ2-2 | TRBV29-1 | CSVGTAGELFF | TGCAGCGTCGGGACAGCCGGGGAGCTGTTTTTT
TRBD2 | few | TRBJ2-1 | TRBV10-3 | CAISDIGTSGGNPYNEQFF | TGTGCCATCAGTGACATCGGGACTAGCGGGGGCAACCCGTACAATGAGCAGTTCTTC
NA | few | TRBJ2-3 | TRBV5-4 | CASSSWGGAPDTQYF | TGTGCCAGCAGCTCGTGGGGGGGGGCCCCAGATACGCAGTATTTT
TRBD1 | NA | TRBJ1-2 | TRBV5-6 | CASSFRTGWPYGYTF | TGTGCCAGCAGCTTCAGGACAGGGTGGCCCTATGGCTACACCTTC
NA | NA | TRBJ2-1 | TRBV5-6 | CASSFTGVREQFF | TGTGCCAGCAGCTTCACGGGGGTCAGGGAGCAGTTCTTC
NA | NA | TRBJ2-5 | TRBV7-9 | CASSLVAPWAQYF | TGTGCCAGCAGCTTAGTTGCACCTTGGGCCCAGTACTTC
TRBD1 | NA | TRBJ2-5 | TRBV11-2 | CASSVGTGQETQYF | TGTGCCAGCAGCGTCGGGACAGGACAAGAGACCCAGTACTTC
NA | few | TRBJ1-6 | TRBV20-1 | CSARRARGASASPLHF | TGCAGTGCTAGAAGGGCACGTGGGGCTAGTGCGTCACCCCTCCACTTT
NA | NA | TRBJ1-3 | TRBV9 | CASSVSFTGNTIYF | TGTGCCAGCAGCGTGAGCTTTACTGGAAACACCATATATTTT
NA | few | TRBJ2-5 | TRBV28 | CASSSSLANGETQYF | TGTGCCAGCAGTTCTTCCCTAGCGAACGGAGAGACCCAGTACTTC
NA | NA | TRBJ2-7 | TRBV6-2/TRBV6-3 | CASSHNRDSYEQYF | TGTGCCAGCAGCCACAACAGGGACTCCTACGAGCAGTACTTC
NA | NA | TRBJ2-6 | TRBV6-5 | CASSYSPGANVLTF | TGTGCCAGCAGTTACTCCCCGGGGGCCAACGTCCTGACTTTC
NA | NA | TRBJ2-7 | TRBV6-2/TRBV6-3 | CASNVQPGFYEQYF | TGTGCCAGCAATGTACAGCCCGGGTTCTACGAGCAGTACTTC
NA | many | TRBJ2-1 | TRBV12-3/TRBV12-4 | CASSFTGYNEQFF | TGTGCCAGCAGCTTTACAGGGTACAATGAGCAGTTCTTC
NA | few | TRBJ2-7 | TRBV7-2 | CAPRQGHYEQYF | TGTGCCCCTAGGCAGGGCCACTACGAGCAGTACTTC
TRBD2 | NA | TRBJ2-1 | TRBV28 | CAWTSGSGYNEQFF | TGTGCCTGGACTAGCGGGAGTGGGTACAATGAGCAGTTCTTC
TRBD1 | few | TRBJ2-2 | TRBV7-9 | CASGTGNTGELFF | TGTGCCAGCGGGACAGGGAACACCGGGGAGCTGTTTTTT
NA | NA | TRBJ2-1 | TRBV9 | CASSTRPGGTGSYNEQFF | TGTGCCAGCAGCACTCGTCCGGGGGGGACAGGGTCTTACAATGAGCAGTTCTTC
NA | few | TRBJ2-7 | TRBV4-3 | CASSQDRDSRYEQYF | TGCGCCAGCAGCCAAGATCGGGACTCCCGCTACGAGCAGTACTTC
TRBD1 | few | TRBJ2-3 | TRBV7-9 | CASSFGRGFRPPDTQYF | TGTGCCAGCAGCTTTGGCAGGGGGTTTAGGCCTCCAGATACGCAGTATTTT
NA | NA | TRBJ2-7 | TRBV4-1 | CASSQKTGYEQYF | TGCGCCAGCAGCCAGAAGACGGGGTACGAGCAGTACTTC
NA | many | TRBJ2-1 | TRBV7-9 | CASSLGSGRTYNEQFF | TGTGCCAGCAGCTTAGGATCAGGGAGAACCTACAATGAGCAGTTCTTC
NA | few | TRBJ2-7 | TRBV4-1 | CASSQTWDGSYEQYF | TGCGCCAGCAGTCAAACGTGGGACGGTTCCTACGAGCAGTACTTC
TRBD1 | few | TRBJ2-7 | TRBV9 | CASSAGTVGYEQYF | TGTGCCAGCAGCGCCGGGACAGTGGGCTACGAGCAGTACTTC
TRBD1 | NA | TRBJ2-7 | TRBV5-1 | CASSGGQATSYEQYF | TGCGCCAGCAGCGGTGGACAGGCAACCTCCTACGAGCAGTACTTC
NA | few | TRBJ1-4 | TRBV4-3 | CASSQGLSNEKLFF | TGCGCCAGCAGCCAAGGGCTTAGCAATGAAAAACTGTTTTTT
TRBD2 | many | TRBJ2-1 | TRBV7-6 | CASSPTSGGTNEQFF | TGTGCCAGCAGCCCTACTAGCGGGGGGACAAATGAGCAGTTCTTC
NA | NA | TRBJ2-1 | TRBV12-3/TRBV12-4 | CASSFRSEYNEQFF | TGTGCCAGCAGTTTCCGAAGCGAATACAATGAGCAGTTCTTC
TRBD2 | many | TRBJ2-1 | TRBV4-3 | CASSQEGTSGYNEQFF | TGCGCCAGCAGCCAGGAGGGGACTAGCGGGTACAATGAGCAGTTCTTC
NA | few | TRBJ1-2 | TRBV27 | CASSLEGVSGYTF | TGTGCCAGCAGTTTAGAGGGAGTTTCTGGCTACACCTTC